What follows is one T cell receptor beta chain and its context. Its antigen is as yet unknown. Stated time point: recipient sample about 28 days before transplant, after cytoreduction. This specimen comes from a study of T cell clonotyping in hematopoietic cell transplantation. Overall study: Pretransplant recipient samples were taken after cytoreduction.

V was shortened by 7 bases and J by 1 base, with 7 bases between the two germline ends. Germline CDR1 reads SGHTA; CDR2 reads FQGNSA. The CDR3 has 12 amino acids. Broader study findings: No sorting was done, leaving CD4 and CD8 contributions mixed. Pathologically expanded recipient clonotypes increased progressively from day 30 to day 180 as diversity fell.

Only in-frame clones appear in the TCRdb table, and some are missing; sequencing was by immunoSEQ multiplex PCR. The sample shows some 27,000 clones, more than 65% of them seen only once. This TCR derives from a man aged 35-49 years with acute myeloid leukemia. Some clones in this sample may be carry-over from other donors' samples. The rearrangement uses TRBV7-2 and TRBJ1-1; D not certain. Sequenced here: peripheral blood mononuclear cells, sampled before stem cell transplant. This CDR3 is CASTLQNTEAFF. In DNA form, the CDR3 reads TGTGCCAGCACCCTACAGAACACTGAAGCTTTCTTT. The full variable domain, in which reference TRBV7-2 and TRBJ1-1 provide the parts outside the CDR3, is GAGVSQSPSNKVTEKGKDVELRCDPISGHTALYWYRQSLGQGLEFLIYFQGNSAPDKSGLPSDRFSAERTGGSVSTLTIQRTQQEDSAVYLCASTLQNTEAFFGQGTRLTVV.